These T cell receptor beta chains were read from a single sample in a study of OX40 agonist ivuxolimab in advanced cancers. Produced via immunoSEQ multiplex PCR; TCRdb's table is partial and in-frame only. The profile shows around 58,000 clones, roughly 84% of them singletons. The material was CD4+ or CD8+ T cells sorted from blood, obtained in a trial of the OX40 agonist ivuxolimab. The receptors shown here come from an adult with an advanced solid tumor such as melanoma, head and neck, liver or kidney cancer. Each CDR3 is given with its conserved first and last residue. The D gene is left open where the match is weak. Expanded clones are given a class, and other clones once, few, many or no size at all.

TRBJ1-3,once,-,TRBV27,CASMGAVGNTIYF,TGTGCCAGCATGGGCGCCGTCGGAAACACCATATATTTT
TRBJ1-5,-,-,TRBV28,CASSPPGPQPQHF,TGTGCCAGCAGTCCCCCGGGACCGCAGCCCCAGCATTTT
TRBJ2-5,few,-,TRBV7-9,CASSLQGRGGGQYF,TGTGCCAGCAGCTTACAGGGGCGGGGAGGTGGCCAGTACTTC
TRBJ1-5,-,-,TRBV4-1,CASSPLDRNLNQPQHF,TGCGCCAGCAGCCCCCTAGACAGGAATCTCAATCAGCCCCAGCATTTT
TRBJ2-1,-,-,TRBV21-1,CASSNEKGVRSYNEQFF,TGTGCCAGCAGCAATGAGAAAGGAGTTAGAAGTTACAATGAGCAGTTCTTC
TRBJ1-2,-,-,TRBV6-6,CASSSQGADYGYTF,TGTGCCAGCAGCTCCCAGGGAGCGGACTATGGCTACACCTTC
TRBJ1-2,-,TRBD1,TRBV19,CASSIAATGIYGYTF,TGTGCCAGTAGTATAGCCGCGACAGGGATCTATGGCTACACCTTC
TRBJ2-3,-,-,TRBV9,CASSSRRGGQADTQYF,TGTGCCAGCAGCTCTCGCCGAGGGGGTCAGGCAGATACGCAGTATTTT
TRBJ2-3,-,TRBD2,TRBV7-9,CASSFSSGTSSDTQYF,TGTGCCAGCAGCTTTTCCTCGGGGACTAGTTCAGATACGCAGTATTTT
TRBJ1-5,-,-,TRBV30,CAWSVTGNQPQHF,TGTGCCTGGAGTGTAACGGGAAATCAGCCCCAGCATTTT
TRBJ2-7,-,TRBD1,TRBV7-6,CASSSLGGTGGDPYEQYF,TGTGCCAGCAGCTCACTAGGGGGTACAGGGGGTGATCCCTACGAGCAGTACTTC
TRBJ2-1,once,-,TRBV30,CAWSPSGNEQFF,TGTGCCTGGAGCCCCTCTGGCAATGAGCAGTTCTTC
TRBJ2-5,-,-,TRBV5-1,CASSLGDGGRETQYF,TGCGCCAGCAGCTTGGGCGACGGAGGTCGGGAGACCCAGTACTTC
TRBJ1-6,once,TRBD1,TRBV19,CASSIQQGAYNSPLHF,TGTGCCAGTAGTATTCAGCAGGGGGCCTATAATTCACCCCTCCACTTT
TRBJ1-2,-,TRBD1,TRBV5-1,CASSLATGDGGYTF,TGCGCCAGCAGCTTGGCCACAGGGGATGGGGGCTACACCTTC
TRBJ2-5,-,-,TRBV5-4,CASTHASDEETQYF,TGTGCCAGCACTCACGCCTCAGACGAGGAGACCCAGTACTTC
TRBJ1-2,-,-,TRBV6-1,CAISLGANYGYTF,TGTGCCATATCCCTCGGAGCTAACTATGGCTACACCTTC
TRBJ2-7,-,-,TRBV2,CASSLSQGSYEQYF,TGTGCCAGCAGCTTATCCCAGGGGAGCTACGAGCAGTACTTC
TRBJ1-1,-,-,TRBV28,CASSFLRLGKNTEAFF,TGTGCCAGCAGTTTCCTGAGGTTGGGGAAGAACACTGAAGCTTTCTTT
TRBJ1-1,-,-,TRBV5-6,CASSLWTENEAFF,TGTGCCAGCAGCTTGTGGACAGAAAATGAAGCTTTCTTT
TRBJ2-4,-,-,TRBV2,CASSDFGKGSKNIQYF,TGTGCCAGCAGTGACTTTGGGAAGGGGAGCAAAAACATTCAGTACTTC
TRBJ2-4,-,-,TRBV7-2,CASSLASQGVRNIQYF,TGTGCCAGCAGCTTAGCGAGTCAGGGTGTTAGAAACATTCAGTACTTC